The 20 T cell receptor beta chains listed next were all sequenced from one sample in a study of blood T cell repertoires in COVID-19. Generated by immunoSEQ multiplex PCR, the TCRdb table keeps only in-frame clones and is missing some. The data contain roughly 150,000 clones, around four fifths of them singletons. Input material: peripheral blood. These receptors were obtained from a woman older than 75 with acute or convalescent COVID-19.

The chain has TRBV11-2 and TRBJ1-1; D perhaps matches TRBD1 (5 bases). V was shortened by 5 bases and J by 4 bases, with 11 bases between the two germline ends. CDR1 SGHAT and CDR2 FQNNGV come from the germline V gene. The CDR3 extends over 13 amino acids. The CDR3 DNA reads as TGTGCCAGCAGCCTTCAGGGTGGCACTGAAGCTTTCTTT. This translates into CASSLQGGTEAFF.

The chain links TRBV6-6 to TRBJ2-3; D is ambiguous. V dropped 5 bases and J dropped 3 bases, with 6 bases sitting between them. Germline CDR1 is MNHNY and CDR2 is SVGAGI (reference sequence). This CDR3 contains 12 residues. In nucleotides, the CDR3 is TGTGCCAGCAGTCTTACAACAGATACGCAGTATTTT. It specifies CASSLTTDTQYF.

The genes are TRBV28 and TRBJ1-4, with D possibly being TRBD1 (6 bases). The germline gives CDR1 MDHEN, CDR2 SYDVKM. With 1 base removed from V and 5 bases from J, the gap between germline ends came to 14 bases. The CDR3 length is 16 residues. CDR3 protein: CASSLSGGPVNEKLFF. The CDR3 coding sequence is TGTGCCAGCAGTTTATCGGGGGGGCCAGTAAATGAAAAACTGTTTTTT.

The chain links TRBV19 to TRBJ2-5, with 9 nucleotides matching TRBD2. Germline V gives CDR1 LNHDA, CDR2 SQIVND (reference sequence). V shed 5 bases, J shed 5 bases, and the junction held 12 bases outside the gene matches. The CDR3 totals 16 residues. The CDR3 protein is CASSPRVAGVGETQYF. CDR3 nucleotides: TGTGCCAGTAGTCCCCGGGTAGCGGGAGTCGGGGAGACCCAGTACTTC.

The V and J genes are TRBV29-1 and TRBJ2-1; D is undetermined. Germline loops: CDR1 SQVTM, CDR2 ANQGSEA. V gave up 3 bases and J gave up 7 bases, with 10 bases separating them. CDR3 size: 12 residues. The CDR3 bases are TGCAGCGTTGATACAAGAGGAAATGAGCAGTTCTTC. Its protein is CSVDTRGNEQFF.

The chain links TRBV9 to TRBJ2-2; TRBD1 is a possible D gene (5 bases). This CDR3 is 16 amino acids long. Looked up from germline, CDR1 is SGDLS and CDR2 is YYNGEE. Trimming removed 0 bases at V and 0 bases at J, with 9 bases between. CDR3 bases: TGTGCCAGCAGCGTAGCTAACAGGCCGAACACCGGGGAGCTGTTTTTT. It specifies CASSVANRPNTGELFF.

The J gene is TRBJ1-6, the V gene TRBV7-2; tentative D call: TRBD1 (5 bases). The CDR3 sequence is 15 residues long. The germline V and J ends were trimmed by 2 bases and 9 bases, with 14 bases remaining between them. CDR1 is SGHTA and CDR2 is FQGNSA in the germline V gene. CDR3 sequence reads: CASSLQQGVSSPLHF. For the CDR3, the DNA is TGTGCCAGCAGCTTACAGCAGGGTGTGAGTTCACCCCTCCACTTT.

V and J are TRBV7-2 and TRBJ2-1; 9 bases align to TRBD2. Germline CDR1 is SGHTA and CDR2 is FQGNSA. CDR3 length equals 15 residues. V dropped 1 base and J dropped 6; count of bases not matched to a gene: 4. The CDR3 is CASSLVRLAVNEQFF. The CDR3 DNA sequence: TGTGCCAGCAGCTTAGTGAGACTAGCGGTCAATGAGCAGTTCTTC.

This rearrangement joins TRBV6-5 to TRBJ2-2, with D unresolved. CDR3 size: 14 residues. The ends were cut back, 5 bases at V and 0 bases at J, with 7 bases in the middle. Looked up from germline, CDR1 is MNHEY and CDR2 is SVGAGI. This CDR3 is CASSLAANTGELFF. In DNA, the CDR3 is TGTGCCAGCAGTCTCGCAGCGAACACCGGGGAGCTGTTTTTT.

The chain combines TRBV19 with TRBJ2-1; D possibly corresponds to TRBD1 (5 bases). V lost 7 bases and J 8 bases, leaving 18 bases between the germline ends. Germline values: CDR1 LNHDA, CDR2 SQIVND (reference sequence). The CDR3 sequence is 14 residues long. The CDR3, as DNA: TGTGCCAGTACCCTGGGGCTGGCCACCGATGAGCAGTTCTTC. Protein sequence: CASTLGLATDEQFF. Drawing the rest from reference TRBV19 and TRBJ2-1, the complete variable domain is DGGITQSPKYLFRKEGQNVTLSCEQNLNHDAMYWYRQDPGQGLRLIYYSQIVNDFQKGDIAEGYSVSREKKESFPLTVTSAQKNPTAFYLCASTLGLATDEQFFGPGTRLTVL.

The chain is built from TRBV30 and TRBJ1-5, with TRBD1 as a possible D gene (5 bases). With 2 bases removed from V and 2 bases from J, the gap between germline ends came to 16 bases. CDR3 length: 16 residues. Looked up from germline, CDR1 is GTSNPN and CDR2 is SVGIG (reference sequence). The CDR3 nucleotides are TGTGCCTGGAGTCCCAGGGTTTTTGGTGGCAATCAGCCCCAGCATTTT. Amino acid sequence: CAWSPRVFGGNQPQHF.

V usage is TRBV7-8 and J usage is TRBJ2-5, with 7 positions matching TRBD1. The CDR3 loop spans 14 amino acids. Looked up from germline, CDR1 is SGHVS and CDR2 is FQNEAQ. Trimming took 5 bases from V and 1 from J; bases not matched to a gene: 4. The CDR3 DNA sequence: TGTGCCAGCAGCGTTGGGACAGTCCAAGAGACCCAGTACTTC. It specifies CASSVGTVQETQYF.

The CDR3 nucleotides read TGTGCCAGCAGTTTCGGTACTCAGCCCCAGCATTTT. This encodes CASSFGTQPQHF. The rearrangement uses TRBV28 and TRBJ1-5; D unclear. V lost 3 bases and J 6 bases, leaving 6 bases between the germline ends. This CDR3 has 12 residues. Germline V gene lookup returns CDR1 MDHEN and CDR2 SYDVKM.

The chain joins TRBV5-1 to TRBJ1-1, with TRBD1 as a possible D gene (5 bases). The CDR3 covers 14 residues. Germline V lookup: CDR1 SGHRS, CDR2 YFSETQ. The V end was cut by 0 bases, the J end by 2 bases, with 8 bases between. The chain's CDR3 is CASSLVDSNTEAFF. The DNA for the CDR3 is TGCGCCAGCAGCTTGGTCGACAGTAACACTGAAGCTTTCTTT.

The CDR3 DNA follows: TGTGCCAGCCTCCGGGACACTCAAGAGACCCAGTACTTC. This encodes CASLRDTQETQYF. This chain links TRBV2 with TRBJ2-5, with D possibly TRBD1 on 6 matching bases. The CDR3 spans 13 residues. Germline CDR1 SNHLY, CDR2 FYNNEI. V was clipped by 8 bases and J by 2 bases, with 12 bases between them.

The rearrangement uses TRBV24-1 and TRBJ2-3; 8 bases map to TRBD2. V lost 3 bases and J lost 4; bases outside the gene matches: 8. Germline V gene sequence: CDR1 KGHDR, CDR2 SFDVKD. The CDR3 has 16 residues. The chain's CDR3 is CATSDPSGSGPDTQYF. The CDR3 DNA reads as TGTGCCACCAGTGATCCCAGCGGGAGTGGGCCAGATACGCAGTATTTT.

This clone occurred a few times. The chain employs TRBV7-2 and TRBJ1-2; 12 bases are a match to TRBD1. V lost 4 bases, J lost 8 bases, and 5 bases stayed unmatched. Germline values: CDR1 SGHTA, CDR2 FQGNSA. The CDR3 consists of 14 residues. The CDR3 sequence: CASSWDRGPGGYTF. The DNA for the CDR3 is TGTGCCAGCAGCTGGGACAGGGGGCCAGGAGGCTACACCTTC.

This rearrangement joins TRBV6-1 to TRBJ2-3; 12 nucleotides line up with TRBD2. Per the germline V gene, CDR1 is MNHNS and CDR2 is SASEGT. J lost 4 bases, V lost 2 bases, and 1 base had no gene match. The CDR3 runs 15 residues. The chain's CDR3 is CASSELAGGPDTQYF. In DNA, the CDR3 is TGTGCCAGCAGTGAACTAGCGGGAGGGCCAGATACGCAGTATTTT.

This clone was counted once. The V gene is TRBV30, the J gene TRBJ2-5; the D gene is possibly TRBD1 (6 bases). V gave up 3 bases and J gave up 5 bases, with 13 bases separating them. From germline, CDR1 is GTSNPN and CDR2 SVGIG (reference sequence). This CDR3 has 13 residues. CDR3 sequence reads: CAWRYRALETQYF. The CDR3 nucleotides read TGTGCCTGGAGGTACAGGGCCCTTGAGACCCAGTACTTC.

The chain links TRBV4-1 to TRBJ2-6; 8 bases line up with TRBD2. The junction had 8 bases not matched to a gene; V was cut back by 1 base and J by 0 bases. The CDR3 has 19 residues. The germline CDR1 and CDR2 sequences are MGHRA and YSYEKL. The CDR3 bases are TGCGCCAGCAGCCAAGTCGGCGCGGGAGGCCCCTCTGGGGCCAACGTCCTGACTTTC. It is translated as CASSQVGAGGPSGANVLTF.